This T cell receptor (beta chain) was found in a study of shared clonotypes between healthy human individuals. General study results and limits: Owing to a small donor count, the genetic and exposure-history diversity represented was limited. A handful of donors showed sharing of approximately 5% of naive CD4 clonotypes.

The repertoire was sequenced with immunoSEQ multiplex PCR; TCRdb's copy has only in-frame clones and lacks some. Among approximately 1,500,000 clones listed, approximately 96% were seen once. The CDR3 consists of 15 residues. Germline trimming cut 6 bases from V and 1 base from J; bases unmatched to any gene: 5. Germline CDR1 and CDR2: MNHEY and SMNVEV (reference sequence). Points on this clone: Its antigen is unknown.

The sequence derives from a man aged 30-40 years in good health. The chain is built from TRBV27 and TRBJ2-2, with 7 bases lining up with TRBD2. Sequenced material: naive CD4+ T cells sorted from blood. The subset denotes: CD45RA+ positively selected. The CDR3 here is CASSKLAVNTGELFF. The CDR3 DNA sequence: TGTGCCAGCAGCAAGCTAGCGGTGAACACCGGGGAGCTGTTTTTT.